What follows are 24 T cell receptor beta chains derived from one specimen sequenced in a study of identifying expanded T cells in peripheral blood. Using immunoSEQ multiplex PCR, the repertoire was profiled, and TCRdb retains in-frame clones only, with some absent. The sample contains approximately 100,000 clones, around nine tenths of which appear only once. Input material: blood. Receptors were obtained from a person between 18 and 75 years old in good health.

V gene TRBV14 combines with J gene TRBJ1-6; tentative D call: TRBD1 (6 bases). V was cut by 3 bases and J by 10 bases, with 10 bases left in between. Per the germline V gene, CDR1 is SGHDN and CDR2 is FVKESK. The CDR3 loop spans 13 amino acids. CDR3: CASSQLGGSPLHF. CDR3 bases: TGTGCCAGCAGCCAGCTAGGGGGATCACCCCTCCACTTT.

V usage is TRBV29-1 and J usage is TRBJ1-5, with D possibly TRBD1 on 6 matching bases. Per germline, CDR1 SQVTM and CDR2 ANQGSEA. The CDR3 extends over 13 amino acids. V was shortened by 4 bases and J by 1 base, with 8 bases between the two germline ends. CDR3 protein: CSVGGLSNQPQHF. The CDR3 coding sequence is TGCAGCGTTGGGGGGCTGAGCAATCAGCCCCAGCATTTT.

The rearrangement links TRBV5-1 to TRBJ2-5; D remains ambiguous. The CDR3 runs 18 residues. Germline lookup yields CDR1 SGHRS and CDR2 YFSETQ. V was trimmed by 4 bases and J by 4 bases, leaving 26 bases between them. CDR3 sequence (DNA): TGCGCCAGCAGCCCCCAAGGTGCGGCCCCATCCACTGGAGAGACCCAGTACTTC. Protein product: CASSPQGAAPSTGETQYF. The full variable domain, completed using reference TRBV5-1 and TRBJ2-5, is KAGVTQTPRYLIKTRGQQVTLSCSPISGHRSVSWYQQTPGQGLQFLFEYFSETQRNKGNFPGRFSGRQFSNSRSEMNVSTLELGDSALYLCASSPQGAAPSTGETQYFGPGTRLLVL.

CDR3 coding DNA: TGTGCCAGCAGCGTGGGACAGATGAAGACCCAGTACTTC. It codes for CASSVGQMKTQYF. The rearrangement links TRBV5-6 to TRBJ2-5, with 7 bases that match TRBD1. The CDR3 covers 13 residues. The trim removed 4 bases at V and 6 bases at J, leaving 6 bases unmatched. The germline CDR1 and CDR2 sequences are SGHDT and YYEEEE.

The V call is TRBV7-2, the J call TRBJ2-7; 10 bases map to TRBD1. The CDR3 consists of 13 residues. Trimming removed 4 bases from V and 7 bases from J; junction bases left unmatched: 4. In germline, CDR1 is SGHTA, CDR2 FQGNSA. The CDR3 here is CASSWGQGQEQYF. CDR3 bases: TGTGCCAGCAGCTGGGGACAGGGGCAGGAGCAGTACTTC.

This chain uses TRBV15 with TRBJ2-2; perhaps TRBD2 as D (6 bases). This CDR3 spans 15 amino acids. Germline V gene sequence: CDR1 LNHNV, CDR2 YYDKDF (reference sequence). Deletions cut 3 bases from V and 3 bases from J, with 11 bases between. CDR3 sequence reads: CATSREGGHTGELFF. For the CDR3, the DNA is TGTGCCACCAGCAGGGAGGGCGGGCACACCGGGGAGCTGTTTTTT.

The chain employs TRBV7-2 and TRBJ1-5; 10 bases match TRBD1. V shed 1 base and J 5 bases; nucleotides not matched to a gene: 14. The CDR3 has 19 amino acids. Germline-derived CDR1 and CDR2 are SGHTA and FQGNSA. The CDR3 sequence: CASSLDIRAGQGEHQPQHF. The CDR3 DNA sequence: TGTGCCAGCAGCTTAGATATCCGGGCAGGACAGGGGGAACATCAGCCCCAGCATTTT.

The chain is built from TRBV19 and TRBJ1-5; TRBD1 matches at 7 bases. CDR1 is LNHDA and CDR2 is SQIVND in the germline V gene (reference sequence). V shed 4 bases, J shed 6 bases, and the junction held 12 bases outside the gene matches. This CDR3 has 16 amino acids. This chain's CDR3 is CASSTAIYGTVQPQHF. The CDR3 DNA reads TGTGCCAGTAGTACGGCAATTTACGGGACAGTTCAGCCCCAGCATTTT.

CDR3 sequence reads: CASSLQGLWGEKLFF. In nucleotides, the CDR3 is TGTGCCAGCAGCTTACAAGGGTTATGGGGTGAAAAACTGTTTTTT. The chain employs TRBV11-2 and TRBJ1-4, with D uncertain. The germline V and J ends were trimmed by 2 bases and 7 bases, with 14 bases remaining between them. In germline, CDR1 is SGHAT, CDR2 FQNNGV. The CDR3 covers 15 residues.

The chain carries TRBV18 and TRBJ1-4; no firm D call. V gave up 2 bases and J gave up 0 bases, with 7 bases separating them. CDR3 length: 15 residues. The germline CDR1 and CDR2 sequences are KGHSH and LQKENI. The CDR3 spells CASSPRQATNEKLFF. CDR3 in DNA: TGTGCCAGCTCACCAAGGCAGGCAACTAATGAAAAACTGTTTTTT.

In this sample, this clone turned up once. The J gene is TRBJ1-2, the V gene TRBV13; D is possibly TRBD1 (6 bases). The germline V and J ends were trimmed by 5 bases and 7 bases, with 20 bases remaining between them. The CDR3 is 15 residues long. From germline, CDR1 is PRHDT and CDR2 FYEKMQ (reference sequence). The CDR3 nucleotides read TGTGCCAGCAGCGACGGAACATACAGGGTGGCTGGCTACACCTTC. Protein sequence: CASSDGTYRVAGYTF.

The chain carries TRBV19 and TRBJ1-6; D is unclear. The CDR3 is 15 residues long. Germline V CDR1 and CDR2: LNHDA, SQIVND (reference sequence). V was clipped by 5 bases and J by 5 bases, with 13 bases between them. CDR3 coding DNA: TGTGCCAGTAGTTCTGGCAGGAGCGATAATTCACCCCTCCACTTT. Translated: CASSSGRSDNSPLHF. Full variable domain (remainder filled in from reference TRBV19 and TRBJ1-6): DGGITQSPKYLFRKEGQNVTLSCEQNLNHDAMYWYRQDPGQGLRLIYYSQIVNDFQKGDIAEGYSVSREKKESFPLTVTSAQKNPTAFYLCASSSGRSDNSPLHFGNGTRLTVT.

The chain employs TRBV7-2 and TRBJ2-5; D is tentatively TRBD1 or TRBD2 (5 bases each). Trimming cost V 5 bases and J 3 bases, with 16 bases left between them. Germline CDR1 is SGHTA and CDR2 is FQGNSA. The CDR3 contains 15 residues. The CDR3 sequence: CASSPGTRREETQYF. CDR3 nucleotide sequence: TGTGCCAGCAGCCCCGGGACCCGTAGAGAAGAGACCCAGTACTTC.

This clone was counted a few times. This chain joins TRBV2 and TRBJ1-2; D ambiguous. The ends were cut back, 5 bases at V and 2 bases at J, with 15 bases in the middle. The CDR3 spans 15 residues. Germline-derived CDR1 and CDR2 are SNHLY and FYNNEI. The CDR3: CASSITPVGNYGYTF. The CDR3 coding sequence is TGTGCCAGCAGTATAACCCCGGTCGGAAACTATGGCTACACCTTC.

The rearrangement uses TRBV6-5 and TRBJ2-6; TRBD1 matches at 7 bases. V lost 7 bases, J lost 2 bases, and 5 bases stayed unmatched. The CDR3 totals 15 residues. Germline CDR1 and CDR2: MNHEY and SVGAGI. The CDR3: CASTFDRAGANVLTF. Written as DNA, the CDR3 is TGTGCCAGCACCTTCGACAGGGCTGGGGCCAACGTCCTGACTTTC.

The rearrangement uses TRBV7-2 and TRBJ1-2, with 7 bases identical to TRBD1. The V segment lost 5 bases and the J segment 3 bases; nucleotides outside the gene matches: 9. Germline V CDR1 and CDR2: SGHTA, FQGNSA. CDR3 length: 15 residues. The CDR3 DNA reads TGTGCCAGCAGCGGGCGGGACAGAGCCTACTATGGCTACACCTTC. It translates to CASSGRDRAYYGYTF.

This chain joins TRBV30 and TRBJ1-5; D is unresolved. CDR1 GTSNPN and CDR2 SVGIG come from the germline V gene (reference sequence). The CDR3 spans 14 residues. V was clipped by 0 bases and J by 1 base, with 7 bases between them. The CDR3 nucleotides are TGTGCCTGGAGTGTACGGTACAGCAATCAGCCCCAGCATTTT. Protein sequence: CAWSVRYSNQPQHF.

This chain joins TRBV11-3 and TRBJ2-7; 9 nucleotides match TRBD1. The CDR3 consists of 13 residues. V lost 5 bases and J lost 3; bases outside the gene matches: 2. Germline V lookup: CDR1 SGHNT, CDR2 YENEEA. CDR3 nucleotide sequence: TGTGCCAGCAGCCCGGGACAGGGCTACGAGCAGTACTTC. Encoded protein: CASSPGQGYEQYF.

The V gene is TRBV23-1, the J gene TRBJ2-1, with 11 nucleotides matching TRBD1. Being an ORF, TRBV23-1 has a function that is uncertain. CDR3 size: 16 residues. V was pared by 2 bases and J by 5 bases, with 5 bases of the junction left unmatched. CDR3 protein: CASSQPGQGGNNEQFF. CDR3 nucleotide sequence: TGCGCCAGCAGTCAACCGGGACAGGGGGGAAACAATGAGCAGTTCTTC.

This clone has more than one count but fewer than ten. The same CDR3 can be traced to other DNA sequences in this sample. V is TRBV11-3 and J is TRBJ1-3; D unresolved. CDR3 length equals 13 residues. Per germline, CDR1 SGHNT and CDR2 YENEEA. V was clipped by 4 bases and J by 2 bases, with 6 bases between them. The CDR3 DNA reads TGTGCCAGCAGCTCCCTTCCTGGAAACACCATATATTTT. Amino acid sequence: CASSSLPGNTIYF.

V and J are TRBV4-2 and TRBJ1-5; a possible D gene is TRBD1 (6 bases). The CDR3 loop spans 16 amino acids. Trimming left V 0 bases short and J 4 bases short, with 13 bases between. The V gene's germline CDR1 is LGHNA and CDR2 YNFKEQ. CDR3: CASSQETGHWNQPQHF. CDR3 in DNA: TGTGCCAGCAGCCAAGAAACGGGACACTGGAATCAGCCCCAGCATTTT.

The chain couples TRBV5-5 to TRBJ1-5; D is ambiguous. Germline V gives CDR1 SGHKS, CDR2 YYEKEE (reference sequence). The CDR3 consists of 12 residues. Trimming pared 3 bases from V and 4 bases from J, leaving 5 bases between. In DNA, the CDR3 is TGTGCCAGCAGCTCTTATAATCAGCCCCAGCATTTT. Translating it yields CASSSYNQPQHF. The whole variable domain, remainder taken from reference TRBV5-5 and TRBJ1-5, is DAGVTQSPTHLIKTRGQQVTLRCSPISGHKSVSWYQQVLGQGPQFIFQYYEKEERGRGNFPDRFSARQFPNYSSELNVNALLLGDSALYLCASSSYNQPQHFGDGTRLSIL.

The V call is TRBV28, the J call TRBJ1-2; 7 nucleotides align to TRBD1. The V and J ends lost 2 bases and 4 bases, in that order; junction bases with no gene match: 4. Germline values: CDR1 MDHEN, CDR2 SYDVKM. The CDR3 runs to 14 residues. The CDR3 sequence: CASSLGAGGYGYTF. CDR3 DNA sequence: TGTGCCAGCAGTTTAGGGGCAGGGGGCTATGGCTACACCTTC.

This chain connects TRBV19 to TRBJ1-5, with D possibly matching TRBD1 (5 bases). Germline V gene data show CDR1 as LNHDA and CDR2 as SQIVND (reference sequence). This CDR3 is built from 13 residues. V lost 6 bases and J 6 bases, leaving 12 bases between the germline ends. The CDR3 spells CASRIQGSQPQHF. Here the CDR3 DNA reads TGTGCCAGTAGGATTCAGGGAAGTCAGCCCCAGCATTTT.